This TCR beta chain was found in a study of T cells after yellow fever vaccination. Germline CDR1 MGHRA, CDR2 YSYEKL. The CDR3 totals 14 residues. V lost 1 base and J lost 8, with 14 bases in between. TCRdb called the 5' RACE reads again in MiXCR, with one record for every CDR3 protein. The table records hundreds of thousands of distinct CDR3 sequences, about 13% of them present only once. The receptor comes from a man under 40 who received the YFV17D yellow fever vaccine. The sequences come from PBMCs, collected on the day of the yellow fever booster vaccination. V usage is TRBV4-1 and J usage is TRBJ1-2; D perhaps matches TRBD1 (5 bases). The CDR3 loop reads CASSQARAREGYTF. The CDR3 nucleotides read TGCGCCAGCAGCCAAGCCAGGGCCCGAGAGGGCTACACCTTC.